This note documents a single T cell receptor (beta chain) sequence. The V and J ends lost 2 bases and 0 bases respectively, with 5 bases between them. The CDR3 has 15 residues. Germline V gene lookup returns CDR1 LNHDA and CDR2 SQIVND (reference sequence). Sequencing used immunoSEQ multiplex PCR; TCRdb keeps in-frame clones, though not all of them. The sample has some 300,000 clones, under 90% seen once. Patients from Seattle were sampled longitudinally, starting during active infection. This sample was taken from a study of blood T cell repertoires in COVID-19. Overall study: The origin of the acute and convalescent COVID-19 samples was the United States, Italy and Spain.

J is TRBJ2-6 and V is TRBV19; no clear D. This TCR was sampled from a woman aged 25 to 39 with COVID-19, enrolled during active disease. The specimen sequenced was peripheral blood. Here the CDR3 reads CASSITSSGANVLTF. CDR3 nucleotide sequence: TGTGCCAGTAGTATAACGAGCTCTGGGGCCAACGTCCTGACTTTC.